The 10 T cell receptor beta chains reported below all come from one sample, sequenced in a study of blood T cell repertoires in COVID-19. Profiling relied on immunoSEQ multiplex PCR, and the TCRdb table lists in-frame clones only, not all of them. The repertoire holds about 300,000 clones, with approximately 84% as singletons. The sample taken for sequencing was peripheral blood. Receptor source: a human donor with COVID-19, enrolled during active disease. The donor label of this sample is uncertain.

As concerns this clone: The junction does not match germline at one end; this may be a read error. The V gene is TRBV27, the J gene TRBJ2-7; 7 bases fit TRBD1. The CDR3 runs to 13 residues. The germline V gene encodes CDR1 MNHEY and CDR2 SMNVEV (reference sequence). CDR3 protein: CASSLIRTGQSHF. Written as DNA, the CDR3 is TGTGCCAGCAGTTTAATCCGGACGGGACAGTCCCACTTC.

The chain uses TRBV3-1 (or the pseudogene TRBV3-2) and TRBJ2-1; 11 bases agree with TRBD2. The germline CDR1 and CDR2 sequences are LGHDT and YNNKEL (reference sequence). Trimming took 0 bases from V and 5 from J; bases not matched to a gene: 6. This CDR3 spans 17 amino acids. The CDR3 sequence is CASSQDRGTSGNNEQFF. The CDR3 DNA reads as TGTGCCAGCAGCCAAGATCGAGGGACTAGCGGAAACAATGAGCAGTTCTTC.

CDR3 DNA: TGTGCCAGCAGAAGCGGGGGCCCGCGTAGCTACGAGCAGTACTTC. Amino acid sequence: CASRSGGPRSYEQYF. The V gene is TRBV28, the J gene TRBJ2-7; the match to TRBD2 covers 8 bases. Germline trimming cut 6 bases from V and 3 bases from J; bases unmatched to any gene: 10. The CDR3 spans 15 residues. Germline CDR1 and CDR2: MDHEN and SYDVKM.

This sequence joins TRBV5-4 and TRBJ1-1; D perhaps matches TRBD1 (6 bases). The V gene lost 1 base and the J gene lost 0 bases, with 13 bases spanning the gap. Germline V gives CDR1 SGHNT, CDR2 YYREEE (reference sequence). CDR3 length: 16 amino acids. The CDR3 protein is CASSLKAGVMNTEAFF. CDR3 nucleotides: TGTGCCAGCAGCTTGAAGGCAGGGGTCATGAACACTGAAGCTTTCTTT.

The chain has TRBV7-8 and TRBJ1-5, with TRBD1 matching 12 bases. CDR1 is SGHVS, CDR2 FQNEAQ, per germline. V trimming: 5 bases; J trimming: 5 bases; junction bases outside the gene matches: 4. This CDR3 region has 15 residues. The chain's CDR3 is CASSPGQGADQPQHF. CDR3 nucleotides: TGTGCCAGCAGCCCGGGACAGGGGGCCGATCAGCCCCAGCATTTT.

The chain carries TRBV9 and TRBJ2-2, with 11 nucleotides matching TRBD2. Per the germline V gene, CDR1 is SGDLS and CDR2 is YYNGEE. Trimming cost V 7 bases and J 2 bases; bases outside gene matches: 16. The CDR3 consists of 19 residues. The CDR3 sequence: CASLLKFPGLAENTGELFF. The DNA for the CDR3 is TGTGCCAGCCTACTAAAATTTCCGGGACTAGCGGAAAACACCGGGGAGCTGTTTTTT. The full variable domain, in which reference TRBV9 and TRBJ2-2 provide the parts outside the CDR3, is DSGVTQTPKHLITATGQRVTLRCSPRSGDLSVYWYQQSLDQGLQFLIQYYNGEERAKGNILERFSAQQFPDLHSELNLSSLELGDSALYFCASLLKFPGLAENTGELFFGEGSRLTVL.

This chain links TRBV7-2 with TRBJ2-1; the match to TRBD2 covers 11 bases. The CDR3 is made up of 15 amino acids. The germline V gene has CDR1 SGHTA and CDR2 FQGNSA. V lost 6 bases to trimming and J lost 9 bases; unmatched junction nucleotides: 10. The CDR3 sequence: CASRGGLAGAGEQFF. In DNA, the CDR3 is TGTGCCAGCAGAGGAGGACTAGCGGGCGCTGGTGAGCAGTTCTTC.

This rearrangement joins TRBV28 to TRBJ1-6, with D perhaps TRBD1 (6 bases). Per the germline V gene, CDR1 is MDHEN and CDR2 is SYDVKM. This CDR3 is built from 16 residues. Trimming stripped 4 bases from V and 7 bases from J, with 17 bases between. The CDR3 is CASSSSGTWSNSPLHF. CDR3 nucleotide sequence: TGTGCCAGCAGTTCTTCCGGGACATGGAGCAATTCACCCCTCCACTTT.

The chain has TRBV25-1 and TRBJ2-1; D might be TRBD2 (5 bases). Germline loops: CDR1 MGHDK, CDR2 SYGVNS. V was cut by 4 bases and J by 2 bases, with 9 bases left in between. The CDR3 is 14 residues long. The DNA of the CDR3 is TGTGCCAGCAGTGGCTTACTAGCCTACAATGAGCAGTTCTTC. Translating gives CASSGLLAYNEQFF. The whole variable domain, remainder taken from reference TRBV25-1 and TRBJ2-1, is EADIYQTPRYLVIGTGKKITLECSQTMGHDKMYWYQQDPGMELHLIHYSYGVNSTEKGDLSSESTVSRIRTEHFPLTLESARPSHTSQYLCASSGLLAYNEQFFGPGTRLTVL.

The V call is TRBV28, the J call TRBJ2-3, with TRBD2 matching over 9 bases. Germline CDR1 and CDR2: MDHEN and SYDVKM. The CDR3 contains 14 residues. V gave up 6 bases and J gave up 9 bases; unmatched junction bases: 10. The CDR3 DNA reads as TGTGCCAGCAGGCCCCCGGCCCTAGCGGGGACGCAGTATTTT. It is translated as CASRPPALAGTQYF. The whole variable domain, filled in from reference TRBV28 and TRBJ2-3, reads DVKVTQSSRYLVKRTGEKVFLECVQDMDHENMFWYRQDPGLGLRLIYFSYDVKMKEKGDIPEGYSVSREKKERFSLILESASTNQTSMYLCASRPPALAGTQYFGPGTRLTVL.